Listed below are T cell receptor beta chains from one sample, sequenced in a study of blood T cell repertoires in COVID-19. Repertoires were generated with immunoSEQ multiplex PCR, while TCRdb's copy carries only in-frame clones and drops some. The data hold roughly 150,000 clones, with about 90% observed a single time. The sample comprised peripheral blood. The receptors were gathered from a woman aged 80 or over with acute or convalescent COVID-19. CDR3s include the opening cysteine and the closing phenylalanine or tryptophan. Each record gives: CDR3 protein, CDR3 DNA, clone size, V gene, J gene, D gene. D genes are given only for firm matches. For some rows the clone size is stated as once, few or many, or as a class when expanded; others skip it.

CDR3 protein: CASSEAGTADQPQHF
CDR3 DNA: TGTGCCAGCAGTGAAGCGGGGACAGCCGATCAGCCCCAGCATTTT
clone size: .
V gene: TRBV2
J gene: TRBJ1-5
D gene: TRBD1

CDR3 protein: CASRGGSSGSYTF
CDR3 DNA: TGTGCCAGCAGGGGGGGGAGCTCTGGGAGCTACACCTTC
clone size: .
V gene: TRBV12-3/TRBV12-4
J gene: TRBJ1-2
D gene: .

CDR3 protein: CASTLWENSYNEQFF
CDR3 DNA: TGTGCCAGCACCTTGTGGGAGAATTCCTACAATGAGCAGTTCTTC
clone size: .
V gene: TRBV11-2
J gene: TRBJ2-1
D gene: .

CDR3 protein: CASSGVGPPYGYTF
CDR3 DNA: TGTGCCAGTAGCGGGGTGGGTCCGCCCTATGGCTACACCTTC
clone size: .
V gene: TRBV19
J gene: TRBJ1-2
D gene: .

CDR3 protein: CASRGQENTEAFF
CDR3 DNA: TGTGCCAGCAGGGGACAGGAGAACACTGAAGCTTTCTTT
clone size: .
V gene: TRBV27
J gene: TRBJ1-1
D gene: TRBD1

CDR3 protein: CASSGVGTGVSGNTIYF
CDR3 DNA: TGTGCCAGCAGCGGCGTAGGGACAGGGGTCTCTGGAAACACCATATATTTT
clone size: .
V gene: TRBV9
J gene: TRBJ1-3
D gene: TRBD1

CDR3 protein: CASSPGQGNTEAFF
CDR3 DNA: TGTGCCAGCAGCCCAGGACAGGGGAACACTGAAGCTTTCTTT
clone size: .
V gene: TRBV28
J gene: TRBJ1-1
D gene: TRBD1

CDR3 protein: CATSDRGRTGELFF
CDR3 DNA: TGTGCCACCAGTGACAGGGGAAGGACCGGGGAGCTGTTTTTT
clone size: .
V gene: TRBV24-1
J gene: TRBJ2-2
D gene: .

CDR3 protein: CASSPWKAGRNYGYTF
CDR3 DNA: TGTGCCAGCAGCCCCTGGAAGGCAGGAAGGAACTATGGCTACACCTTC
clone size: .
V gene: TRBV5-6
J gene: TRBJ1-2
D gene: .

CDR3 protein: CASSLRTSGGAVSYEQYF
CDR3 DNA: TGCGCCAGCAGCCTTCGGACTAGCGGGGGGGCCGTCTCCTACGAGCAGTACTTC
clone size: .
V gene: TRBV5-1
J gene: TRBJ2-7
D gene: TRBD2

CDR3 protein: CASSFWDSANTEAFF
CDR3 DNA: TGTGCCAGCAGCTTTTGGGACAGTGCGAACACTGAAGCTTTCTTT
clone size: .
V gene: TRBV7-9
J gene: TRBJ1-1
D gene: TRBD1

CDR3 protein: CASSPFPVMEQYF
CDR3 DNA: TGTGCCAGCAGTCCATTCCCAGTTATGGAGCAGTACTTC
clone size: .
V gene: TRBV12-3/TRBV12-4
J gene: TRBJ2-7
D gene: .

CDR3 protein: CASSPDPQGSNTGELFF
CDR3 DNA: TGTGCCAGCAGCCCAGACCCGCAGGGGTCGAACACCGGGGAGCTGTTTTTT
clone size: .
V gene: TRBV11-3
J gene: TRBJ2-2
D gene: .

CDR3 protein: CASSASGQETQYF
CDR3 DNA: TGTGCCAGCAGCGCTAGCGGCCAAGAGACCCAGTACTTC
clone size: once
V gene: TRBV9
J gene: TRBJ2-5
D gene: TRBD2

CDR3 protein: CASSRDRVYEQYF
CDR3 DNA: TGCGCCAGCAGCCGGGACAGGGTGTACGAGCAGTACTTC
clone size: .
V gene: TRBV5-1
J gene: TRBJ2-7
D gene: TRBD1

CDR3 protein: CASSFSSSPLGYGYTF
CDR3 DNA: TGTGCCAGCAGCTTTTCCTCCAGTCCTCTAGGCTATGGCTACACCTTC
clone size: .
V gene: TRBV5-8
J gene: TRBJ1-2
D gene: .

CDR3 protein: CASSQPGQGNTEAFF
CDR3 DNA: TGCGCCAGCAGCCAACCCGGACAGGGGAACACTGAAGCTTTCTTT
clone size: .
V gene: TRBV4-3
J gene: TRBJ1-1
D gene: TRBD1

CDR3 protein: CASAPGRTNTEAFF
CDR3 DNA: TGTGCCAGCGCCCCAGGGCGGACGAACACTGAAGCTTTCTTT
clone size: .
V gene: TRBV5-6
J gene: TRBJ1-1
D gene: .

CDR3 protein: CASSLVRGAYGYTF
CDR3 DNA: TGTGCCAGCAGCTTAGTACGGGGGGCATATGGCTACACCTTC
clone size: .
V gene: TRBV7-2
J gene: TRBJ1-2
D gene: .

CDR3 protein: CASSFLTIAGSNEKLFF
CDR3 DNA: TGTGCCAGCAGCTTCCTAACCATTGCGGGGTCTAATGAAAAACTGTTTTTT
clone size: .
V gene: TRBV5-5
J gene: TRBJ1-4
D gene: .

CDR3 protein: CASSWTGYDYTF
CDR3 DNA: TGTGCCAGTAGTTGGACAGGGTACGACTACACCTTC
clone size: .
V gene: TRBV19
J gene: TRBJ1-2
D gene: TRBD1

CDR3 protein: CASSSGQVTEAFF
CDR3 DNA: TGTGCCAGCTCATCAGGACAGGTCACTGAAGCTTTCTTT
clone size: .
V gene: TRBV18
J gene: TRBJ1-1
D gene: TRBD1

CDR3 protein: CASSLSQGGYGYTF
CDR3 DNA: TGTGCCAGCAGCTTGAGCCAGGGGGGCTATGGCTACACCTTC
clone size: .
V gene: TRBV5-4
J gene: TRBJ1-2
D gene: TRBD1

CDR3 protein: CASSLGDTATGELFF
CDR3 DNA: TGTGCCAGCAGCTTAGGGGACACGGCCACCGGGGAGCTGTTTTTT
clone size: .
V gene: TRBV11-3
J gene: TRBJ2-2
D gene: .

CDR3 protein: CATALERLGGRYGYTF
CDR3 DNA: TGTGCCACCGCATTGGAACGCTTAGGGGGCCGGTATGGCTACACCTTC
clone size: .
V gene: TRBV27
J gene: TRBJ1-2
D gene: TRBD1

CDR3 protein: CASSQGLLDTQYF
CDR3 DNA: TGTGCCAGCAGCCAAGGTCTTCTAGATACGCAGTATTTT
clone size: .
V gene: TRBV3-1/TRBV3-2
J gene: TRBJ2-3
D gene: .

CDR3 protein: CASSAGTGSEKLFF
CDR3 DNA: TGTGCCAGTAGTGCCGGGACAGGTTCTGAAAAACTGTTTTTT
clone size: .
V gene: TRBV19
J gene: TRBJ1-4
D gene: TRBD1

CDR3 protein: CASSYSGGGSRPFF
CDR3 DNA: TGTGCCAGCAGTTACAGCGGGGGGGGGAGCCGGCCGTTCTTC
clone size: .
V gene: TRBV6-6
J gene: TRBJ2-1
D gene: TRBD2

CDR3 protein: CASSPEDNQPQHF
CDR3 DNA: TGTGCCAGCAGCCCGGAGGACAATCAGCCCCAGCATTTT
clone size: once
V gene: TRBV6-4
J gene: TRBJ1-5
D gene: .

CDR3 protein: CASSTPGTDTQYF
CDR3 DNA: TGTGCCAGCAGTACCCCGGGCACAGATACGCAGTATTTT
clone size: .
V gene: TRBV6-5
J gene: TRBJ2-3
D gene: .

CDR3 protein: CASSPGTPNTEAFF
CDR3 DNA: TGTGCCAGCTCGCCCGGGACACCGAACACTGAAGCTTTCTTT
clone size: .
V gene: TRBV18
J gene: TRBJ1-1
D gene: .

CDR3 protein: CASSSTGTDHTEQFF
CDR3 DNA: TGCGCCAGCAGCTCGACCGGGACAGACCATACTGAGCAGTTCTTC
clone size: .
V gene: TRBV5-1
J gene: TRBJ2-1
D gene: TRBD1

CDR3 protein: CASSPGTGRTEAFF
CDR3 DNA: TGTGCCAGCAGTCCCGGGACCGGGAGGACTGAAGCTTTCTTT
clone size: .
V gene: TRBV25-1
J gene: TRBJ1-1
D gene: .

CDR3 protein: CSVCIGELRSNEKLFF
CDR3 DNA: TGCAGCGTTTGCATCGGGGAGTTGAGGAGTAATGAAAAACTGTTTTTT
clone size: .
V gene: TRBV29-1
J gene: TRBJ1-4
D gene: .

CDR3 protein: CASSAWTGFGTDTQYF
CDR3 DNA: TGTGCCAGCAGCGCGTGGACAGGGTTTGGCACAGATACGCAGTATTTT
clone size: .
V gene: TRBV7-8
J gene: TRBJ2-3
D gene: TRBD1

CDR3 protein: CATSTLGGTGGRVSNQPQHF
CDR3 DNA: TGTGCCACCAGCACCCTTGGAGGGACAGGGGGCCGGGTGAGCAATCAGCCCCAGCATTTT
clone size: .
V gene: TRBV15
J gene: TRBJ1-5
D gene: TRBD1

CDR3 protein: CASSAGHRNTEAFF
CDR3 DNA: TGTGCCAGCAGCGCCGGACACCGGAACACTGAAGCTTTCTTT
clone size: few
V gene: TRBV9
J gene: TRBJ1-1
D gene: .

CDR3 protein: CASSPHTNSPLHF
CDR3 DNA: TGTGCCAGCAGCCCACATACTAATTCACCCCTCCACTTT
clone size: .
V gene: TRBV27
J gene: TRBJ1-6
D gene: .

CDR3 protein: CASSRGLGSSGELFF
CDR3 DNA: TGTGCCAGCAGCCGCGGACTAGGGTCGTCCGGGGAGCTGTTTTTT
clone size: .
V gene: TRBV7-8
J gene: TRBJ2-2
D gene: TRBD2

CDR3 protein: CASSPRGPNQPQHF
CDR3 DNA: TGTGCCAGCAGCCCCAGGGGGCCCAATCAGCCCCAGCATTTT
clone size: few
V gene: TRBV7-9
J gene: TRBJ1-5
D gene: TRBD1

CDR3 protein: CASSVTGIFDSPLHF
CDR3 DNA: TGTGCCAGCAGCGTAACAGGGATCTTTGATTCACCCCTCCACTTT
clone size: .
V gene: TRBV9
J gene: TRBJ1-6
D gene: .

CDR3 protein: CASSFEGDGYTF
CDR3 DNA: TGTGCCAGCAGTTTCGAGGGGGACGGCTACACCTTC
clone size: once
V gene: TRBV12-3/TRBV12-4
J gene: TRBJ1-2
D gene: .

CDR3 protein: CSASSGTGTGELFF
CDR3 DNA: TGCAGTGCTAGTTCCGGGACAGGGACCGGGGAGCTGTTTTTT
clone size: .
V gene: TRBV20-1
J gene: TRBJ2-2
D gene: TRBD1